This T cell receptor beta chain was recovered during a study of shared T cell receptors in the human thymus. Germline values: CDR1 SGHVS, CDR2 FNYEAQ. Trimming at V came to 5 bases and at J to 4 bases, leaving 11 bases not matched to a gene. The CDR3 is made up of 16 amino acids. Using immunoSEQ multiplex PCR, the repertoire was profiled, and TCRdb retains in-frame clones only, with some absent. The table has hundreds of thousands of clones, approximately 87% seen once; the top ten hold 0.0094%. These records were also assigned to another study, of human thymus T cells. That source notes: All donors were healthy Finnish infants who were undergoing corrective surgery to treat congenital heart defects. Thymus specimens were resections from corrective heart surgery.

The chain links TRBV7-6 to TRBJ2-7, with TRBD1 matching 10 bases. The sequence derives from a boy less than two years old with a congenital heart defect. Sample: thymocytes. CDR3 sequence (DNA): TGTGCCAGCAGCCTTAACGCGGGGGACAGGGGATACGAGCAGTACTTC. Its protein product is CASSLNAGDRGYEQYF. The full variable domain, its missing parts supplied by reference TRBV7-6 and TRBJ2-7, is GAGVSQSPRYKVTKRGQDVALRCDPISGHVSLYWYRQALGQGPEFLTYFNYEAQQDKSGLPNDRFSAERPEGSISTLTIQRTEQRDSAMYRCASSLNAGDRGYEQYFGPGTRLTVT.